Listed here is a single T cell receptor beta chain. Germline V gene sequence: CDR1 SGHTA, CDR2 FQGNSA. The V end lost 1 base, the J end lost 3 bases, and 9 bases lay between the germline ends. CDR3 length: 14 residues. The source of the sample is a study of blood T cell repertoires in COVID-19. Sequenced by immunoSEQ multiplex PCR; TCRdb stores in-frame clones only, minus some. The sample records 100,000 to 150,000 clones, around 89% being singletons. The TCR sequence derives from a man in his 60s with COVID-19, enrolled during active disease. What was sequenced was peripheral blood. The rearrangement uses TRBV7-2 and TRBJ2-5; D might be TRBD1 (5 bases). The CDR3 DNA sequence: TGTGCCAGCAGCTTAGAACAGGCCAAAGAGACCCAGTACTTC. It specifies CASSLEQAKETQYF.